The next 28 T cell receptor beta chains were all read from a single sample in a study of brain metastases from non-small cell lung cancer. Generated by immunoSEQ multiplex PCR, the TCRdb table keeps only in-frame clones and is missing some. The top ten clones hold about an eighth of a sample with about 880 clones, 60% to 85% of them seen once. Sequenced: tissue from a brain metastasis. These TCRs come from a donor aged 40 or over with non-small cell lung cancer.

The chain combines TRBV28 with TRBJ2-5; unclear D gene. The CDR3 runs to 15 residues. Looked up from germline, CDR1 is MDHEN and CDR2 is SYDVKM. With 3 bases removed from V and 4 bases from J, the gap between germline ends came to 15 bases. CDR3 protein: CASSFFLGTGETQYF. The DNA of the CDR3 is TGTGCCAGCAGTTTTTTCTTAGGCACGGGAGAGACCCAGTACTTC. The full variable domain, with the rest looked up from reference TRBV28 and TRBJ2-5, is DVKVTQSSRYLVKRTGEKVFLECVQDMDHENMFWYRQDPGLGLRLIYFSYDVKMKEKGDIPEGYSVSREKKERFSLILESASTNQTSMYLCASSFFLGTGETQYFGPGTRLLVL.

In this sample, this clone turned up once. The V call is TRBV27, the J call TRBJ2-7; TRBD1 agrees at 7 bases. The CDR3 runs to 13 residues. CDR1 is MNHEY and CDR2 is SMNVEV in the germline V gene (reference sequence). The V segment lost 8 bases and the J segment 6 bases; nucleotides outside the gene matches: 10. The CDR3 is CASGDSMGREQYF. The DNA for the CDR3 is TGTGCCAGCGGGGACAGTATGGGGCGCGAGCAGTACTTC.

The CDR3 loop reads CASSLQHTIYF. The CDR3 nucleotides read TGTGCCAGCAGTTTGCAGCACACCATATATTTT. The genes are TRBV12-3 or TRBV12-4 and TRBJ1-3; no definite D call. The V gene lost 3 bases and the J gene lost 8 bases, with 5 bases spanning the gap. The CDR3 covers 11 residues.

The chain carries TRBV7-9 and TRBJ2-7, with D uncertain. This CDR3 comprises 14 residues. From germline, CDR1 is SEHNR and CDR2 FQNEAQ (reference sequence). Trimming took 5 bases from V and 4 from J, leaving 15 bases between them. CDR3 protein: CASSPTGAIYEQYF. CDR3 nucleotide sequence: TGTGCCAGCAGCCCAACCGGCGCCATTTACGAGCAGTACTTC.

The CDR3 DNA sequence: TGTGCCAGCAGTTACTCCGGACTAGCGGGAGGGGAGACCCAGTACTTC. Translated: CASSYSGLAGGETQYF. This chain links TRBV6-6 with TRBJ2-5; 15 nucleotides agree with TRBD2. The CDR3 has 16 amino acids. Germline assignment: CDR1 MNHNY and CDR2 SVGAGI (reference sequence). Trimming cost V 0 bases and J 5 bases; bases outside gene matches: 1.

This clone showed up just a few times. The CDR3 region has the DNA TGTGCCACCAGTGATTCGACTAGCGGGGAACCCTACGAGCAGTACTTC. It codes for CATSDSTSGEPYEQYF. This sequence joins TRBV24-1 and TRBJ2-7; the match to TRBD2 covers 11 bases. This CDR3 is 16 amino acids long. V lost 2 bases and J lost 2; bases outside the gene matches: 4. CDR1 KGHDR and CDR2 SFDVKD come from the germline V gene.

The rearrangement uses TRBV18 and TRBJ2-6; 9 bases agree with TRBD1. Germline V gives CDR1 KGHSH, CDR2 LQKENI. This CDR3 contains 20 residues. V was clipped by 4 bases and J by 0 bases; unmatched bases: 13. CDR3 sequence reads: CASSHLPAGQGASGANVLTF. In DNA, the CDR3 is TGTGCCAGCTCACACCTCCCTGCGGGACAGGGTGCCTCTGGGGCCAACGTCCTGACTTTC.

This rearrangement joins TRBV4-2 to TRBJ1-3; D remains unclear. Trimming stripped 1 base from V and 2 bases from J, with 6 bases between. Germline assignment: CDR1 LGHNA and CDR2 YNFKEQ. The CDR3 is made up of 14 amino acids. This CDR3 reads CASSQVAAGNTIYF. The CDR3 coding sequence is TGTGCCAGCAGCCAAGTGGCTGCTGGAAACACCATATATTTT.

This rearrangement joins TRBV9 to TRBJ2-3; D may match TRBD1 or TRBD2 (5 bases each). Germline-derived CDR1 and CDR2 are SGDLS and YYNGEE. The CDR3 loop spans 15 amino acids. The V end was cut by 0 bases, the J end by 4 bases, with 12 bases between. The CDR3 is CASSVEGTTPDTQYF. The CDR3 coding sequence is TGTGCCAGCAGCGTAGAGGGGACCACCCCAGATACGCAGTATTTT.

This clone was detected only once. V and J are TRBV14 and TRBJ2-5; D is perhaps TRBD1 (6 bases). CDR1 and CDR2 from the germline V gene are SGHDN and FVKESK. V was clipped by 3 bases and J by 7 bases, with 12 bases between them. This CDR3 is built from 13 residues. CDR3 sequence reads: CASSQDSRGTQYF. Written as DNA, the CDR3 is TGTGCCAGCAGCCAGGACAGTCGGGGGACCCAGTACTTC.

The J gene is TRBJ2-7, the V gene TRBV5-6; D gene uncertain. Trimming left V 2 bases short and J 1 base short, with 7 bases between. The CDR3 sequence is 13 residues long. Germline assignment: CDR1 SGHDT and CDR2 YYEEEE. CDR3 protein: CASSFRPSYEQYF. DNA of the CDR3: TGTGCCAGCAGCTTTCGTCCTTCCTACGAGCAGTACTTC.

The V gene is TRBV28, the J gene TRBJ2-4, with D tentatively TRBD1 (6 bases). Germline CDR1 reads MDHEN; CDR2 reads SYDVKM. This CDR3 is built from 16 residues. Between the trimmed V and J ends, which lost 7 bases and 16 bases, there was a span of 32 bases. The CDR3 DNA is TGTGCCAGCATCGGGGCCGAACAGGGTCTGACCTACCCCGGATACTTC. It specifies CASIGAEQGLTYPGYF.

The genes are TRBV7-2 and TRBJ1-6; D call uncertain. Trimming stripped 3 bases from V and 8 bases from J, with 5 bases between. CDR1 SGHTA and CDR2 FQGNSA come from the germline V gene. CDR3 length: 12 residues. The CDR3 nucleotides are TGTGCCAGCAGCTTGATTGATTCACCCCTCCACTTT. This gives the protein CASSLIDSPLHF. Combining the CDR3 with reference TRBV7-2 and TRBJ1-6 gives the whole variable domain GAGVSQSPSNKVTEKGKDVELRCDPISGHTALYWYRQSLGQGLEFLIYFQGNSAPDKSGLPSDRFSAERTGGSVSTLTIQRTQQEDSAVYLCASSLIDSPLHFGNGTRLTVT.

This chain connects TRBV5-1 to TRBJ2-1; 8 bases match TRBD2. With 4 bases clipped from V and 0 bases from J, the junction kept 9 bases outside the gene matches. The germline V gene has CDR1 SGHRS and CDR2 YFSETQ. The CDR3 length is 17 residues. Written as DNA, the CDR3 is TGCGCCAGCAGCAAACTACTAGCGGCCTCCTCCTACAATGAGCAGTTCTTC. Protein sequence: CASSKLLAASSYNEQFF.

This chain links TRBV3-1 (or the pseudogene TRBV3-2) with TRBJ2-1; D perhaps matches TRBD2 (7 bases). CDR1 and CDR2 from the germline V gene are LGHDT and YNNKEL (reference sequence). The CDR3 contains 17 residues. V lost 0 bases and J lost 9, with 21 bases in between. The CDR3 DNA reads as TGTGCCAGCAGCCAAGATCGGTCGGGGGGCATACTTAGTGAGCAGTTCTTC. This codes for CASSQDRSGGILSEQFF.

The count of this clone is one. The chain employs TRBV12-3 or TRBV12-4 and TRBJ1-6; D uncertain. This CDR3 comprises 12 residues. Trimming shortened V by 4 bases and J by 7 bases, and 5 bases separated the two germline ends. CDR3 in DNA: TGTGCCAGCAGTTCCAGCAATTCACCCCTCCACTTT. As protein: CASSSSNSPLHF.

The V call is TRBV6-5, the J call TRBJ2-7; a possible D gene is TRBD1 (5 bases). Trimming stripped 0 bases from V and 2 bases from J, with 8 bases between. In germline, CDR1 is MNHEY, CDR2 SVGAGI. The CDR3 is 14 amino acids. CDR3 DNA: TGTGCCAGCAGTTACTCCAGGGTCCCCTACGAGCAGTACTTC. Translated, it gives CASSYSRVPYEQYF.

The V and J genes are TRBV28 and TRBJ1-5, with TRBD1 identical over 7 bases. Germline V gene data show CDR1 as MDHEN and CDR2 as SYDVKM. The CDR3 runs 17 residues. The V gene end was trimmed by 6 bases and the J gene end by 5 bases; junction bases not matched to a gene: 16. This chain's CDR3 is CASSVHLGGPSDQPQHF. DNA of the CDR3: TGTGCCAGCAGCGTACATTTAGGGGGCCCATCTGATCAGCCCCAGCATTTT. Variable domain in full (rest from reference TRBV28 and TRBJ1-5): DVKVTQSSRYLVKRTGEKVFLECVQDMDHENMFWYRQDPGLGLRLIYFSYDVKMKEKGDIPEGYSVSREKKERFSLILESASTNQTSMYLCASSVHLGGPSDQPQHFGDGTRLSIL.

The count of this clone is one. The CDR3 loop reads CASSEIQDYYGYTF. The CDR3 DNA is TGTGCCAGCAGTGAGATACAGGACTACTATGGCTACACCTTC. This chain links TRBV6-6 with TRBJ1-2, with D possibly matching TRBD1 (5 bases). Germline V gene lookup returns CDR1 MNHNY and CDR2 SVGAGI (reference sequence). CDR3 length: 14 residues. With 5 bases removed from V and 3 bases from J, the gap between germline ends came to 13 bases.

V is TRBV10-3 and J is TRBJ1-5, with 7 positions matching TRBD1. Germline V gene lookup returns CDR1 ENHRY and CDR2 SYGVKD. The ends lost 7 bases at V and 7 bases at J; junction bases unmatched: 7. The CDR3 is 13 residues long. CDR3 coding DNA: TGTGCCATCACCGGGGACAGAGCACAGCCCCAGCATTTT. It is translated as CAITGDRAQPQHF.

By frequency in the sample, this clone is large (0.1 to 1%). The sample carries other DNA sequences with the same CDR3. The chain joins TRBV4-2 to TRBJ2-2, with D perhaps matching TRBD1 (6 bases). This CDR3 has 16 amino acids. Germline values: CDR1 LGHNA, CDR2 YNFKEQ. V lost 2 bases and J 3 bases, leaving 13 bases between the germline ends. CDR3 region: CASSQPGTFDTGELFF. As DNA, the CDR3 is TGTGCCAGCAGCCAACCCGGGACATTTGACACCGGGGAGCTGTTTTTT.

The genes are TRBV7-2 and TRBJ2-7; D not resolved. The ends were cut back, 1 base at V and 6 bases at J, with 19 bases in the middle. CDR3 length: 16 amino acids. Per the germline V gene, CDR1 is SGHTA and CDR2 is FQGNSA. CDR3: CASSLGLVFRAAEQYF. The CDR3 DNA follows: TGTGCCAGCAGCTTAGGGTTAGTTTTCCGGGCCGCCGAGCAGTACTTC. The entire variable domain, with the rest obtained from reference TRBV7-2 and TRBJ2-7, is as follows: GAGVSQSPSNKVTEKGKDVELRCDPISGHTALYWYRQSLGQGLEFLIYFQGNSAPDKSGLPSDRFSAERTGGSVSTLTIQRTQQEDSAVYLCASSLGLVFRAAEQYFGPGTRLTVT.

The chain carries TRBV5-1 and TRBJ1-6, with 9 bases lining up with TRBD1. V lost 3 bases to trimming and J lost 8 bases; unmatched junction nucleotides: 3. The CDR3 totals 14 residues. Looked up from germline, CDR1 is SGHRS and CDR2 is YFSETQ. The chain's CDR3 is CASSSGQGDSPLHF. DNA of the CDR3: TGCGCCAGCAGCTCGGGACAGGGCGATTCACCCCTCCACTTT.

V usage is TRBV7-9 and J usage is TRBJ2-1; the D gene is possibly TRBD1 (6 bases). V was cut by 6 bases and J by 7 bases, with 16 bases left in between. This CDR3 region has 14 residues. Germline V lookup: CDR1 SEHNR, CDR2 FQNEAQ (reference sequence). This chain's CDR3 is CASRLQGASNEQFF. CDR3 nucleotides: TGTGCCAGCAGGTTACAGGGTGCGTCGAATGAGCAGTTCTTC.

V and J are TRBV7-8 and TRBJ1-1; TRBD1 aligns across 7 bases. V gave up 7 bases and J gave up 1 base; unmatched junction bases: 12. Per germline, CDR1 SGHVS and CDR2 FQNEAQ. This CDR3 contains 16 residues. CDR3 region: CASTGLPGQKNTEAFF. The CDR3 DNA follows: TGTGCCAGCACCGGTCTACCGGGACAGAAGAACACTGAAGCTTTCTTT. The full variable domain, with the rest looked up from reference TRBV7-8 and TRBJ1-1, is GAGVSQSPRYKVAKRGQDVALRCDPISGHVSLFWYQQALGQGPEFLTYFQNEAQLDKSGLPSDRFFAERPEGSVSTLKIQRTQQEDSAVYLCASTGLPGQKNTEAFFGQGTRLTVV.

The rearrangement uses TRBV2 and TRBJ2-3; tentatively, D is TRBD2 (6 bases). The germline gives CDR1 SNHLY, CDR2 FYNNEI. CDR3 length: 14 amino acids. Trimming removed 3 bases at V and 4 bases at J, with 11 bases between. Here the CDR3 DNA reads TGTGCCAGCAGTGAGGGCGGGGTGCCAGATACGCAGTATTTT. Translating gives CASSEGGVPDTQYF.

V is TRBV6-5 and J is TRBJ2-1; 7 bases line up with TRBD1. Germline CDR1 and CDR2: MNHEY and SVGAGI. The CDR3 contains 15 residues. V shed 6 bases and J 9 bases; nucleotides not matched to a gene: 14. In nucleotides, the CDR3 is TGTGCCAGCAGCCTTACGACAGGGTCAGTGGGTGAGCAGTTCTTC. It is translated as CASSLTTGSVGEQFF.

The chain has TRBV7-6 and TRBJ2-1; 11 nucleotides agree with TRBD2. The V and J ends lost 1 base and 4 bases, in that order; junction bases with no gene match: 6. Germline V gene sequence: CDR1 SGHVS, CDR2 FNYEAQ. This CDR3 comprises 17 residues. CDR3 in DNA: TGTGCCAGCAGCTTAGTGACTAGCGGGGTGGGTTACAATGAGCAGTTCTTC. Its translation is CASSLVTSGVGYNEQFF.